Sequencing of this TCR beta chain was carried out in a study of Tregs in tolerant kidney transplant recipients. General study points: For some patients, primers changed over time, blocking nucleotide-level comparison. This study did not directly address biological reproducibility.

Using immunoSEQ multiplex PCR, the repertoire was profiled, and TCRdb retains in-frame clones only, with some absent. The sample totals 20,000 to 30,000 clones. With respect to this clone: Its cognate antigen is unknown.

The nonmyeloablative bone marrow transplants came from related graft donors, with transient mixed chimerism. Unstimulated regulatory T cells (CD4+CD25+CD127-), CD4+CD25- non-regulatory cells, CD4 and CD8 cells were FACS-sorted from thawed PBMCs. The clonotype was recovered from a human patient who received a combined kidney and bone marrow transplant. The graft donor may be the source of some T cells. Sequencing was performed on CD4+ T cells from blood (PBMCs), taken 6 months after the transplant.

The part of the CDR3 DNA that was read is TGCGCCAGCAGCTCCCGGGTCCAAGAGACC. It translates to CASSSRVQET. The full CDR3 reads CASSSRVQETQYF. V usage is TRBV5-1 and J usage is TRBJ2-5; no clear D. The read comes to an end 3 residues before the CDR3 does, leaving the germline J gene to fill in the end. The CDR3 consists of 13 residues. V was trimmed by 3 bases and J by 1 base, leaving 7 bases between them. Germline V lookup: CDR1 SGHRS, CDR2 YFSETQ.